Each of the 27 T cell receptor beta chains below was sequenced from the same sample in a study of blood T cell repertoires in COVID-19. Generated by immunoSEQ multiplex PCR, the TCRdb table keeps only in-frame clones and is missing some. The sample yields 25,000 to 35,000 clones, 55% to 75% seen once. Specimen: peripheral blood. The receptors derive from a boy between 2 and 10 years old with active or convalescent COVID-19.

There are many counts of this clone. V is TRBV6-5 and J is TRBJ2-7, with 7 positions matching TRBD1. Germline V gene data show CDR1 as MNHEY and CDR2 as SVGAGI. V lost 0 bases and J lost 6; bases outside the gene matches: 8. There are 15 residues in the CDR3. Here the CDR3 DNA reads TGTGCCAGCAGTTACTCCCCTCCAACAGGGGTCGAGCAGTACTTC. Residues: CASSYSPPTGVEQYF.

The genes are TRBV28 and TRBJ1-2, with D maybe TRBD1 (6 bases). Germline V gives CDR1 MDHEN, CDR2 SYDVKM. The V end lost 0 bases, the J end lost 7 bases, and 18 bases lay between the germline ends. The CDR3 extends over 16 amino acids. For the CDR3, the DNA is TGTGCCAGCAGTTTATGGGGGGAACAGGGTTTAGGTGGCTACACCTTC. As protein: CASSLWGEQGLGGYTF.

This rearrangement joins TRBV30 to TRBJ2-3; D is unclear. Trimming stripped 2 bases from V and 0 bases from J, with 9 bases between. The CDR3 runs to 14 residues. Looked up from germline, CDR1 is GTSNPN and CDR2 is SVGIG (reference sequence). CDR3 DNA sequence: TGTGCCTGGAGTTCCCCCATTAGCACAGATACGCAGTATTTT. This gives the protein CAWSSPISTDTQYF.

This chain connects TRBV5-6 to TRBJ1-4; TRBD1 agrees at 10 bases. There are 13 residues in the CDR3. Germline lookup yields CDR1 SGHDT and CDR2 YYEEEE. V gave up 4 bases and J gave up 10 bases; unmatched junction bases: 4. The CDR3: CASSPRTGGKLFF. For the CDR3, the DNA is TGTGCCAGCAGCCCAAGGACAGGGGGAAAACTGTTTTTT.

The DNA of the CDR3 is TGTGCCTGGAGTACCGGGACAGGGGCAATTTATAGCAATCAGCCCCAGCATTTT. Amino acids: CAWSTGTGAIYSNQPQHF. The chain links TRBV30 to TRBJ1-5; 10 bases fit TRBD1. V trimming: 2 bases; J trimming: 0 bases; junction bases outside the gene matches: 10. The CDR3 is made up of 18 amino acids. In germline, CDR1 is GTSNPN, CDR2 SVGIG (reference sequence). Filled out from reference TRBV30 and TRBJ1-5, the complete variable domain reads SQTIHQWPATLVQPVGSPLSLECTVEGTSNPNLYWYRQAAGRGLQLLFYSVGIGQISSEVPQNLSASRPQDRQFILSSKKLLLSDSGFYLCAWSTGTGAIYSNQPQHFGDGTRLSIL.

This chain joins TRBV19 and TRBJ1-6, with TRBD1 matching over 7 bases. J lost 7 bases, V lost 7 bases, and 10 bases had no gene match. The CDR3 loop spans 15 amino acids. Germline values: CDR1 LNHDA, CDR2 SQIVND (reference sequence). This CDR3 reads CASTPRQGVNSPLHF. In nucleotides, the CDR3 is TGTGCCAGTACCCCACGACAGGGTGTCAATTCACCCCTCCACTTT.

The rearrangement joins TRBV28 to TRBJ2-3; 7 bases are shared with TRBD2. Germline V gene sequence: CDR1 MDHEN, CDR2 SYDVKM. The CDR3 extends over 16 amino acids. Losses at the gene ends were 2 bases for V and 1 base for J; bases not matched to a gene: 6. The DNA for the CDR3 is TGTGCCAGCAGTTTACTAGCGGCCAGGGGCACAGATACGCAGTATTTT. Encoded protein: CASSLLAARGTDTQYF. Complete variable domain (other parts from reference TRBV28 and TRBJ2-3): DVKVTQSSRYLVKRTGEKVFLECVQDMDHENMFWYRQDPGLGLRLIYFSYDVKMKEKGDIPEGYSVSREKKERFSLILESASTNQTSMYLCASSLLAARGTDTQYFGPGTRLTVL.

This chain links TRBV11-2 with TRBJ2-1; 9 bases map to TRBD1. V trimming: 0 bases; J trimming: 5 bases; junction bases outside the gene matches: 2. Germline V CDR1 and CDR2: SGHAT, FQNNGV. The CDR3 totals 15 residues. CDR3 sequence (DNA): TGTGCCAGCAGCTTAGAGGGACAGGGTAACAATGAGCAGTTCTTC. Translation: CASSLEGQGNNEQFF. Full variable domain (missing parts from reference TRBV11-2 and TRBJ2-1): EAGVAQSPRYKIIEKRQSVAFWCNPISGHATLYWYQQILGQGPKLLIQFQNNGVVDDSQLPKDRFSAERLKGVDSTLKIQPAKLEDSAVYLCASSLEGQGNNEQFFGPGTRLTVL.

Only one count was recorded for this clone. The chain is built from TRBV19 and TRBJ2-7; TRBD1 agrees at 7 bases. CDR3 size: 15 residues. The trim removed 5 bases at V and 3 bases at J, leaving 10 bases unmatched. Germline V CDR1 and CDR2: LNHDA, SQIVND (reference sequence). CDR3 amino acids: CASSVRRDSFYEQYF. DNA of the CDR3: TGTGCCAGTAGTGTGAGACGGGACAGCTTCTACGAGCAGTACTTC.

The rearrangement links TRBV6-6 to TRBJ1-2, with no clear D. The CDR3 extends over 14 amino acids. Trimming took 1 base from V and 1 from J, leaving 7 bases between them. Germline V gene data show CDR1 as MNHNY and CDR2 as SVGAGI (reference sequence). This CDR3 is CASSYYRHNYGYTF. The CDR3, as DNA: TGTGCCAGCAGTTACTACCGACATAACTATGGCTACACCTTC.

The chain couples TRBV4-1 to TRBJ1-6, with 8 bases identical to TRBD1. The CDR3 extends over 17 amino acids. CDR1 MGHRA and CDR2 YSYEKL come from the germline V gene. With V trimmed by 4 bases and J by 8 bases, 13 bases remained unmatched. The DNA for the CDR3 is TGCGCCAGCAGCCTCCCCCCCGGAGGGACAGGATATTCACCCCTCCACTTT. Translated: CASSLPPGGTGYSPLHF.

The rearrangement links TRBV6-5 to TRBJ2-7, with D possibly being TRBD1 (8 bases). Germline assignment: CDR1 MNHEY and CDR2 SVGAGI. V lost 3 bases, J lost 4 bases, and 16 bases lay in between. The CDR3 length is 15 residues. This CDR3 reads CASSYKTGEGYEQYF. CDR3 coding DNA: TGTGCCAGCAGTTATAAGACAGGGGAGGGTTACGAGCAGTACTTC.

Remarks on this clone: At one end, the junction sequence differs from germline, possibly due to a read error. This chain uses TRBV18 with TRBJ2-1; 15 nucleotides match TRBD2. From germline, CDR1 is KGHSH and CDR2 LQKENI. The CDR3 covers 16 residues. This CDR3 reads CASSQSGTSGRPSVVF. Written as DNA, the CDR3 is TGTGCCAGCTCACAATCCGGGACTAGCGGGAGGCCCTCTGTCGTCTTC.

Only a few counts were recorded for this clone. The genes are TRBV7-9 and TRBJ1-1; TRBD1 aligns across 8 bases. The CDR3 loop spans 17 amino acids. The V gene end was trimmed by 5 bases and the J gene end by 3 bases; junction bases not matched to a gene: 14. In germline, CDR1 is SEHNR, CDR2 FQNEAQ (reference sequence). CDR3 residues: CASSPRTGYGIDTEAFF. The CDR3 DNA reads TGTGCCAGCAGCCCGCGGACAGGGTATGGGATTGACACTGAAGCTTTCTTT.

The rearrangement links TRBV9 to TRBJ2-7, with 7 nucleotides matching TRBD1. Trimming at V came to 0 bases and at J to 6 bases, leaving 9 bases not matched to a gene. Germline CDR1 and CDR2: SGDLS and YYNGEE. This CDR3 has 15 amino acids. CDR3 sequence: CASSVVPGGRGEQYF. CDR3 nucleotides: TGTGCCAGCAGCGTAGTCCCAGGGGGAAGAGGCGAGCAGTACTTC.

The gene calls are TRBV2 and TRBJ1-2; TRBD1 is a possible D gene (5 bases). This CDR3 region has 13 residues. Germline CDR1 SNHLY, CDR2 FYNNEI. Trimming removed 4 bases from V and 2 bases from J, with 8 bases in between. CDR3 nucleotide sequence: TGTGCCAGCAGTGGACAGAAAAACTATGGCTACACCTTC. Translated, it gives CASSGQKNYGYTF.

In its sample, this clone was seen a few times. The rearrangement uses TRBV7-9 and TRBJ2-3, with 8 bases matching TRBD2. After removal of 5 bases from V and 0 bases from J, the junction contained 10 bases not matched to a gene. Germline V gene lookup returns CDR1 SEHNR and CDR2 FQNEAQ (reference sequence). The CDR3 loop spans 17 amino acids. The CDR3 sequence is CASSGAVSSGSTDTQYF. The DNA of the CDR3 is TGTGCCAGCAGCGGAGCGGTGTCTAGCGGGAGCACAGATACGCAGTATTTT.

The chain uses TRBV6-5 and TRBJ2-1; the D is unclear. Between the trimmed V and J ends, which lost 6 bases and 7 bases, there was a span of 10 bases. Germline V gives CDR1 MNHEY, CDR2 SVGAGI. This CDR3 spans 12 amino acids. CDR3 nucleotide sequence: TGTGCCAGCAGCCCCGGTGGTAATGAGCAGTTCTTC. Translated, it gives CASSPGGNEQFF.

The chain couples TRBV27 to TRBJ1-1; 7 bases align to TRBD1. The CDR3 is 15 amino acids. Germline-derived CDR1 and CDR2 are MNHEY and SMNVEV (reference sequence). The junction had 12 bases not matched to a gene; V was cut back by 0 bases and J by 11 bases. The CDR3 region is CASSLSGGTGAQAFF. CDR3 coding DNA: TGTGCCAGCAGTTTATCGGGGGGCACAGGGGCGCAGGCTTTCTTT.

The chain joins TRBV4-3 to TRBJ1-3; D ambiguous. Trimming left V 2 bases short and J 0 bases short, with 14 bases between. This CDR3 has 17 amino acids. The germline CDR1 and CDR2 sequences are LGHNA and YSLEER. As DNA, the CDR3 is TGCGCCAGCAGCCAATCTTTTTCTACCTACTCTGGAAACACCATATATTTT. It codes for CASSQSFSTYSGNTIYF.

The chain links TRBV29-1 to TRBJ2-3; D is undetermined. CDR1 is SQVTM, CDR2 ANQGSEA, per germline. This CDR3 spans 11 amino acids. With 4 bases removed from V and 6 bases from J, the gap between germline ends came to 8 bases. As DNA, the CDR3 is TGCAGCGTTGGGCTTCTCGATACGCAGTATTTT. The encoded protein is CSVGLLDTQYF.

V is TRBV6-6 and J is TRBJ2-7, with a tentative D call TRBD2 (5 bases). In germline, CDR1 is MNHNY, CDR2 SVGAGI (reference sequence). V was pared by 0 bases and J by 4 bases, with 10 bases between. The CDR3 covers 14 residues. CDR3 bases: TGTGCCAGCAGTTACTCGTTTAGCGAGTACGAGCAGTACTTC. It yields the protein CASSYSFSEYEQYF.

The rearrangement links TRBV15 to TRBJ1-5; D gene ambiguous. The CDR3 is 12 amino acids. Germline lookup yields CDR1 LNHNV and CDR2 YYDKDF (reference sequence). The germline V and J ends were trimmed by 6 bases and 2 bases, with 5 bases remaining between them. The CDR3 DNA follows: TGTGCCACCAGTCGGGGCAATCAGCCCCAGCATTTT. It encodes CATSRGNQPQHF.

This clone was detected ten times or more. The rearrangement joins TRBV7-2 to TRBJ2-5; 9 bases map to TRBD1. This CDR3 region has 13 residues. CDR1 and CDR2 (germline): SGHTA, FQGNSA. Trimming removed 6 bases from V and 6 bases from J; junction bases left unmatched: 5. The CDR3 is CASSYRGQQTQYF. The CDR3 region has the DNA TGTGCCAGCAGTTACAGGGGGCAACAGACCCAGTACTTC. Full variable domain (remainder filled in from reference TRBV7-2 and TRBJ2-5): GAGVSQSPSNKVTEKGKDVELRCDPISGHTALYWYRQSLGQGLEFLIYFQGNSAPDKSGLPSDRFSAERTGGSVSTLTIQRTQQEDSAVYLCASSYRGQQTQYFGPGTRLLVL.

The chain links TRBV29-1 to TRBJ1-1; 9 nucleotides line up with TRBD1. With V trimmed by 4 bases and J by 1 base, 7 bases remained unmatched. Germline loops: CDR1 SQVTM, CDR2 ANQGSEA. The CDR3 has 15 residues. The CDR3 is CSVVTGGAENTEAFF. CDR3 coding DNA: TGCAGCGTTGTCACAGGGGGCGCGGAGAACACTGAAGCTTTCTTT.

CDR3 in DNA: TGTGCCAGCAACTCCGGGACTAGATACAATGAGCAGTTCTTC. It is translated as CASNSGTRYNEQFF. J is TRBJ2-1 and V is TRBV7-2; 8 bases are shared with TRBD2. V shed 7 bases, J shed 4 bases, and the junction held 6 bases outside the gene matches. The V gene's germline CDR1 is SGHTA and CDR2 FQGNSA. The CDR3 covers 14 residues.

This chain uses TRBV25-1 with TRBJ2-5; D may be TRBD1 (6 bases). The CDR3 length is 14 residues. Germline loops: CDR1 MGHDK, CDR2 SYGVNS. Between the trimmed V and J ends, which lost 5 bases and 3 bases, there was a span of 13 bases. DNA for the CDR3: TGTGCCAGCAGTAGAGGACAGAAAAAAGAGACCCAGTACTTC. This codes for CASSRGQKKETQYF. The full variable domain, completed using reference TRBV25-1 and TRBJ2-5, is EADIYQTPRYLVIGTGKKITLECSQTMGHDKMYWYQQDPGMELHLIHYSYGVNSTEKGDLSSESTVSRIRTEHFPLTLESARPSHTSQYLCASSRGQKKETQYFGPGTRLLVL.